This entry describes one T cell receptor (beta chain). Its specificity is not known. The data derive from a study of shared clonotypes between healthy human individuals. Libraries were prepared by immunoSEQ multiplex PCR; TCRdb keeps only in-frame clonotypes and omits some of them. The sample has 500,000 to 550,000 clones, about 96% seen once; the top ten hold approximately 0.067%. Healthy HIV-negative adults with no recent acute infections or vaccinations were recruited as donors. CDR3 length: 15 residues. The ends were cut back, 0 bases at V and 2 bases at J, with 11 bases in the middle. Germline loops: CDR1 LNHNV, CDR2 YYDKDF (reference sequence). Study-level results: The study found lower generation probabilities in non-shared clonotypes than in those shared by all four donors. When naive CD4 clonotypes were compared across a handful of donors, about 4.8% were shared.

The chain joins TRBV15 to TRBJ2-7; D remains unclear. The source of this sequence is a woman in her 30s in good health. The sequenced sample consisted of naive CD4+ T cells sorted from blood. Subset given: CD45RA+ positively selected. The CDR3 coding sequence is TGTGCCACCAGCAGAGATTTCGCCGGCACCTACGAGCAGTACTTC. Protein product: CATSRDFAGTYEQYF.